This T cell receptor beta chain was found in a study of blood T cell repertoires in COVID-19. Clones were sequenced by immunoSEQ multiplex PCR, and TCRdb holds only the in-frame ones, with some missing. The sample has around 80,000 clones, 85% seen once. The CDR3 has 15 residues. CDR1 and CDR2 (germline): LNHDA, SQIVND (reference sequence). Germline trimming cut 5 bases from V and 3 bases from J; bases unmatched to any gene: 6. This clonotype was sampled from a man aged 50-60 years with COVID-19, enrolled during active disease. Sequencing was performed on peripheral blood. The genes are TRBV19 and TRBJ2-3; 9 bases align to TRBD1. Here the CDR3 reads CASSRTGAGTDTQYF. CDR3 sequence (DNA): TGTGCCAGTAGTCGGACAGGGGCTGGTACAGATACGCAGTATTTT.